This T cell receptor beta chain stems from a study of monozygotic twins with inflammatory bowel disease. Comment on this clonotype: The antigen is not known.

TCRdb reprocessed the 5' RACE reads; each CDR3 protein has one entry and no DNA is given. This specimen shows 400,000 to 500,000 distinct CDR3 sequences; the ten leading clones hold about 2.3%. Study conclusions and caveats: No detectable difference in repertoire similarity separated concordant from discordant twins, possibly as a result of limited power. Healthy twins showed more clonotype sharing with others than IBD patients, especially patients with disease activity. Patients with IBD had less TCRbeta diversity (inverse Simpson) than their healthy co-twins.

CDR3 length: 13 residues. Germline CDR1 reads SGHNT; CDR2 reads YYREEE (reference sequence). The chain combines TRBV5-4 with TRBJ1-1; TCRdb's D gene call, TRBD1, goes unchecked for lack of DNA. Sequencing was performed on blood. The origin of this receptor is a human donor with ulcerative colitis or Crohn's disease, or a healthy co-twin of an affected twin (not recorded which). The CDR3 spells CASSFGGVPEAFF.